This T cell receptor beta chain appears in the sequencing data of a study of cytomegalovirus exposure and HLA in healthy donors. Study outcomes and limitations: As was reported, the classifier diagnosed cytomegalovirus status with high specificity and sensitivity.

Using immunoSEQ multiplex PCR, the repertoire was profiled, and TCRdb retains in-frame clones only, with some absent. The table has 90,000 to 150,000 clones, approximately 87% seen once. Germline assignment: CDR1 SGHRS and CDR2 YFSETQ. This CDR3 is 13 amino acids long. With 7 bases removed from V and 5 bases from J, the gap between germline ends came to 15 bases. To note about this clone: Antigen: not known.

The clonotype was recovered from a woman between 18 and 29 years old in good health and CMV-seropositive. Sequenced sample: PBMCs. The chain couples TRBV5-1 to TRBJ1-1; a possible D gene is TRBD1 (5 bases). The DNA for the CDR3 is TGCGCCAGCGCATACCAGGGTGGGACTGAAGCTTTCTTT. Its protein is CASAYQGGTEAFF.